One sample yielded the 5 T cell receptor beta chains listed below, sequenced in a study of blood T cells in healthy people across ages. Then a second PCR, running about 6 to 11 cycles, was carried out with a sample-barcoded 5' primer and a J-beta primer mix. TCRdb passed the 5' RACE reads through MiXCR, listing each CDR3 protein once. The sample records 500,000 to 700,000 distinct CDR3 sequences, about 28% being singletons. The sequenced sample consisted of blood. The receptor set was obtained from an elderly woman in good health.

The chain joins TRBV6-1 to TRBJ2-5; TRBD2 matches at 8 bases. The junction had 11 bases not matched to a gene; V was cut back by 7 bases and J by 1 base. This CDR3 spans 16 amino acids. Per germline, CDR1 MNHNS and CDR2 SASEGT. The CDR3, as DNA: TGTGCCAGCACCGAATCAGCGGGGGCTTTCCAAGAGACCCAGTACTTC. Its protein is CASTESAGAFQETQYF.

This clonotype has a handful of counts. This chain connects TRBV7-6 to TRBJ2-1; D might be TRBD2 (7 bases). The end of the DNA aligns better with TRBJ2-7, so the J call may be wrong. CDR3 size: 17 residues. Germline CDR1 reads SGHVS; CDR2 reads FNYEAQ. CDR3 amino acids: CASSLVGGGGSYNEQYF. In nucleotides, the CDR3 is TGTGCCAGCAGCTTAGTGGGGGGGGGCGGCTCTTACAATGAGCAGTACTTC.

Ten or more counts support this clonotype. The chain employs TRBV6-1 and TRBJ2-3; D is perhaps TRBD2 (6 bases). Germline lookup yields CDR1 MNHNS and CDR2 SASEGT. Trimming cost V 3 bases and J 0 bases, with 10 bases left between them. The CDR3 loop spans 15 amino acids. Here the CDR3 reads CASSELGTSTDTQYF. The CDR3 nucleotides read TGTGCCAGCAGTGAGCTGGGGACTAGCACAGATACGCAGTATTTT.

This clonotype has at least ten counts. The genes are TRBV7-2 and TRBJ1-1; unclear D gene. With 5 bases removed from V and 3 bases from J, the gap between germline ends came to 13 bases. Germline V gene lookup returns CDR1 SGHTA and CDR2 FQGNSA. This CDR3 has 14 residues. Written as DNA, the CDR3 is TGTGCCAGCAGCCCGCTCAATTGGGACACTGAAGCTTTCTTT. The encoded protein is CASSPLNWDTEAFF.

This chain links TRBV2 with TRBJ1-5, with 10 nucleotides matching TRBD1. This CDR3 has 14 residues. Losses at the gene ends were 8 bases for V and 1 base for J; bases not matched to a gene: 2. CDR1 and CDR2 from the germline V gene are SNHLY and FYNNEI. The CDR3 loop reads CASAGQGSNQPQHF. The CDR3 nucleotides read TGTGCCAGCGCGGGACAGGGGAGCAATCAGCCCCAGCATTTT.